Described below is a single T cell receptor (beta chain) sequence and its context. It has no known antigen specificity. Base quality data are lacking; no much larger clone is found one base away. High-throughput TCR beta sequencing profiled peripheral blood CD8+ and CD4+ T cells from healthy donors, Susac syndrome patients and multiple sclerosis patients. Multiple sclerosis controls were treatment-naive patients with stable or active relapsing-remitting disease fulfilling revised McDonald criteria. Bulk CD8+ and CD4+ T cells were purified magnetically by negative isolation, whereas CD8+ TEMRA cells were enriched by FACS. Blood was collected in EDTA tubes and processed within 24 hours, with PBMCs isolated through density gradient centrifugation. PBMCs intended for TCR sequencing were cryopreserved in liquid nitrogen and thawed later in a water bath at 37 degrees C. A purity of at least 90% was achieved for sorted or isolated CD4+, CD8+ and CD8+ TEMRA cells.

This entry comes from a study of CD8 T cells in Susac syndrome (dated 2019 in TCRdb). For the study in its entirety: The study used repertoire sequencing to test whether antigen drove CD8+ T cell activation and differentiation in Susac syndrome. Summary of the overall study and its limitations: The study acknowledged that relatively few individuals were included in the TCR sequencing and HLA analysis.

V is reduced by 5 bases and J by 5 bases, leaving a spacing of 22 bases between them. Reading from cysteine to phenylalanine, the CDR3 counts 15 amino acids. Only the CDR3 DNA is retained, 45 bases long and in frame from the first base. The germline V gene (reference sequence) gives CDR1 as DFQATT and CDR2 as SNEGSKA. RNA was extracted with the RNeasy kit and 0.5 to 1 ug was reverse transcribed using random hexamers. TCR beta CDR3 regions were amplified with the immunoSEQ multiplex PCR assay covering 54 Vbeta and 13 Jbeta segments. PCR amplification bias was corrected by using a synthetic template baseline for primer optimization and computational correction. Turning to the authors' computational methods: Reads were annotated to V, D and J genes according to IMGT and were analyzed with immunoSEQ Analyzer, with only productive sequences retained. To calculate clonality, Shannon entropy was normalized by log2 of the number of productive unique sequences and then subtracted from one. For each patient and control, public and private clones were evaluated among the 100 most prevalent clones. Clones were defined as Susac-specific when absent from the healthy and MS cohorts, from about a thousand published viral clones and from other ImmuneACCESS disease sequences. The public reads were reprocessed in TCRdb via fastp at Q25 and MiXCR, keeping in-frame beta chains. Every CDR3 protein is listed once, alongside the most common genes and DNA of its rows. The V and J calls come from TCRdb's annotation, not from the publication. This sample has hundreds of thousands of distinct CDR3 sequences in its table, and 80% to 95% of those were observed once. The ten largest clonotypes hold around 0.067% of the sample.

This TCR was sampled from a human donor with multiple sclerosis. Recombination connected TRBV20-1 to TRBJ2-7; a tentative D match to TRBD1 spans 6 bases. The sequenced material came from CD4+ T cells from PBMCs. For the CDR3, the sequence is CSAWVLLVGANEQYF. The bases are TGCAGTGCTTGGGTCCTTTTGGTGGGGGCAAACGAGCAGTACTTC.